The clone carrying this T cell receptor (beta chain) was found many times. The target antigen is unknown. This entry comes from a study of T cells after yellow fever vaccination. Study conclusions and caveats: Clonotypes appearing in both CD4 and CD8 compartments existed, and their share was small. Sorted repertoires could include abundant contaminating clonotypes from bulk cells.

TCRdb redid the calling of the 5' RACE reads with MiXCR, one entry per CDR3 protein. The sample has approximately 240,000 distinct CDR3 sequences, 3.6% seen once. The germline V and J ends were trimmed by 7 bases and 1 base, with 16 bases remaining between them. Germline CDR1 is ENHRY and CDR2 is SYGVKD. This CDR3 is built from 15 residues. The rearrangement joins TRBV10-3 to TRBJ1-1; a possible D gene is TRBD1 (6 bases). Sequenced here: PBMCs, sampled 15 days after the yellow fever booster vaccination. The clonotype comes from a man in his late teens or twenties who received the YFV17D yellow fever vaccine. This chain's CDR3 is CAIKQGFLGNTEAFF. The CDR3 nucleotides are TGTGCCATCAAACAGGGTTTCCTTGGGAACACTGAAGCTTTCTTT.